The next 14 T cell receptor beta chains were all read from a single sample in a study of blood T cell repertoires in COVID-19. Produced via immunoSEQ multiplex PCR; TCRdb's table is partial and in-frame only. The sample holds over 400,000 clones, 70% to 90% seen once. Sequenced sample: peripheral blood. These receptor sequences come from a woman aged 25 to 39 with active or convalescent COVID-19.

The chain is built from TRBV5-6 and TRBJ1-1; the D is unclear. The V end was cut by 0 bases, the J end by 5 bases, with 14 bases between. The V gene's germline CDR1 is SGHDT and CDR2 YYEEEE. The CDR3 sequence is 15 residues long. DNA of the CDR3: TGTGCCAGCAGCTTGGCAGTCCGGGTTCATACTGAAGCTTTCTTT. Amino acids: CASSLAVRVHTEAFF.

The J gene is TRBJ2-1, the V gene TRBV18, with 9 positions matching TRBD1. This CDR3 spans 16 amino acids. V lost 0 bases to trimming and J lost 6 bases; unmatched junction nucleotides: 6. CDR1 and CDR2 (germline): KGHSH, LQKENI. CDR3 in amino acids: CASSPPSGTGSNEQFF. Here the CDR3 DNA reads TGTGCCAGCTCACCACCGTCCGGGACAGGGAGCAATGAGCAGTTCTTC.

This clone was seen more than once but under ten times. The chain joins TRBV10-2 to TRBJ2-3, with 9 positions matching TRBD2. The CDR3 is made up of 15 amino acids. The germline CDR1 and CDR2 sequences are WSHSY and SAAADI. The ends lost 7 bases at V and 1 base at J; junction bases unmatched: 6. CDR3 in DNA: TGCGCCAGCATTCCGACTAGCGGCCGCACAGATACGCAGTATTTT. Translating gives CASIPTSGRTDTQYF.

V usage is TRBV19 and J usage is TRBJ1-2; possible D gene TRBD1, 6 bases. The CDR3 loop spans 15 amino acids. CDR1 is LNHDA, CDR2 SQIVND, per germline (reference sequence). Between the trimmed V and J ends, which lost 5 bases and 1 base, there was a span of 14 bases. The CDR3 loop reads CASSWTVADNYGYTF. The CDR3 nucleotides are TGTGCCAGTAGTTGGACAGTCGCTGATAACTATGGCTACACCTTC.

The chain recombines TRBV7-9 with TRBJ2-1; 12 positions match TRBD2. Per the germline V gene, CDR1 is SEHNR and CDR2 is FQNEAQ (reference sequence). With V trimmed by 3 bases and J by 0 bases, 9 bases remained unmatched. The CDR3 contains 19 residues. The CDR3 here is CASSFLAGGPGSSYNEQFF. CDR3 DNA: TGTGCCAGCAGCTTTCTAGCGGGAGGGCCGGGGAGCTCCTACAATGAGCAGTTCTTC.

V and J are TRBV18 and TRBJ1-1, with TRBD1 as a possible D gene (6 bases). The CDR3 covers 13 residues. CDR1 and CDR2 from the germline V gene are KGHSH and LQKENI. With 6 bases removed from V and 1 base from J, the gap between germline ends came to 9 bases. CDR3 sequence: CASSGQRNTEAFF. Here the CDR3 DNA reads TGTGCCAGCTCGGGACAACGGAACACTGAAGCTTTCTTT. Full variable domain (remainder filled in from reference TRBV18 and TRBJ1-1): NAGVMQNPRHLVRRRGQEARLRCSPMKGHSHVYWYRQLPEEGLKFMVYLQKENIIDESGMPKERFSAEFPKEGPSILRIQQVVRGDSAAYFCASSGQRNTEAFFGQGTRLTVV.

The chain uses TRBV11-2 and TRBJ2-1; D is possibly TRBD1 (6 bases). Trimming cost V 5 bases and J 2 bases, with 16 bases left between them. The CDR3 is 16 residues long. Germline CDR1 is SGHAT and CDR2 is FQNNGV. CDR3 coding DNA: TGTGCCAGCAGCAACCAGGGGAAAGCGCCCTACAATGAGCAGTTCTTC. As protein: CASSNQGKAPYNEQFF.

V and J are TRBV19 and TRBJ1-5; 9 bases line up with TRBD1. The CDR3 totals 15 residues. CDR1 LNHDA and CDR2 SQIVND come from the germline V gene (reference sequence). V lost 6 bases, J lost 6 bases, and 9 bases stayed unmatched. The CDR3 DNA sequence: TGTGCCAGTAGACCGGGACAGGGAAGATTTCAGCCCCAGCATTTT. Its translation is CASRPGQGRFQPQHF.

The V call is TRBV3-1 (or the pseudogene TRBV3-2), the J call TRBJ2-2, with 10 nucleotides matching TRBD2. Germline V gives CDR1 LGHDT, CDR2 YNNKEL (reference sequence). The CDR3 has 16 residues. J lost 4 bases, V lost 1 base, and 3 bases had no gene match. Written as DNA, the CDR3 is TGTGCCAGCAGCCAAGGGGTAGCGGGGGGCACCGGGGAGCTGTTTTTT. It is translated as CASSQGVAGGTGELFF.

Only a few counts were recorded for this clone. The V call is TRBV27, the J call TRBJ2-2, with D perhaps TRBD2 (5 bases). Between the trimmed V and J ends, which lost 6 bases and 3 bases, there was a span of 11 bases. CDR3 length: 14 residues. Germline V lookup: CDR1 MNHEY, CDR2 SMNVEV (reference sequence). CDR3 amino acids: CASRVEEYTGELFF. The CDR3 region has the DNA TGTGCCAGCAGGGTGGAGGAATACACCGGGGAGCTGTTTTTT.

The V call is TRBV7-8, the J call TRBJ1-4; TRBD1 aligns across 10 bases. Germline trimming cut 1 base from V and 7 bases from J; bases unmatched to any gene: 9. Germline V gene lookup returns CDR1 SGHVS and CDR2 FQNEAQ. The CDR3 spans 17 residues. The chain's CDR3 is CASSLGLWDRGFEKLFF. CDR3 DNA sequence: TGTGCCAGCAGCTTAGGTCTTTGGGACAGGGGTTTTGAAAAACTGTTTTTT.

The rearrangement joins TRBV24-1 to TRBJ1-6, with no clear D. The CDR3 has 15 amino acids. The V end lost 9 bases, the J end lost 7 bases, and 18 bases lay between the germline ends. Germline V gives CDR1 KGHDR, CDR2 SFDVKD. The CDR3 nucleotides are TGTGCCACCTTTTTGCGAGGAGCAGTAAATTCACCCCTCCACTTT. It is translated as CATFLRGAVNSPLHF.

This sequence joins TRBV6-5 and TRBJ2-1; TRBD2 agrees at 10 bases. Per germline, CDR1 MNHEY and CDR2 SVGAGI. This CDR3 has 15 amino acids. Losses at the gene ends were 7 bases for V and 2 bases for J; bases not matched to a gene: 5. DNA of the CDR3: TGTGCCAGCAATTTAGCGGGGGGCGCCTACAATGAGCAGTTCTTC. Encoded protein: CASNLAGGAYNEQFF.

The chain combines TRBV4-2 with TRBJ2-7; 7 nucleotides align to TRBD1. V was clipped by 0 bases and J by 2 bases; unmatched bases: 7. CDR3 length equals 16 residues. Germline lookup yields CDR1 LGHNA and CDR2 YNFKEQ. The CDR3 protein is CASSQDYQGVAYEQYF. CDR3 DNA sequence: TGTGCCAGCAGCCAAGATTACCAGGGGGTCGCCTACGAGCAGTACTTC.